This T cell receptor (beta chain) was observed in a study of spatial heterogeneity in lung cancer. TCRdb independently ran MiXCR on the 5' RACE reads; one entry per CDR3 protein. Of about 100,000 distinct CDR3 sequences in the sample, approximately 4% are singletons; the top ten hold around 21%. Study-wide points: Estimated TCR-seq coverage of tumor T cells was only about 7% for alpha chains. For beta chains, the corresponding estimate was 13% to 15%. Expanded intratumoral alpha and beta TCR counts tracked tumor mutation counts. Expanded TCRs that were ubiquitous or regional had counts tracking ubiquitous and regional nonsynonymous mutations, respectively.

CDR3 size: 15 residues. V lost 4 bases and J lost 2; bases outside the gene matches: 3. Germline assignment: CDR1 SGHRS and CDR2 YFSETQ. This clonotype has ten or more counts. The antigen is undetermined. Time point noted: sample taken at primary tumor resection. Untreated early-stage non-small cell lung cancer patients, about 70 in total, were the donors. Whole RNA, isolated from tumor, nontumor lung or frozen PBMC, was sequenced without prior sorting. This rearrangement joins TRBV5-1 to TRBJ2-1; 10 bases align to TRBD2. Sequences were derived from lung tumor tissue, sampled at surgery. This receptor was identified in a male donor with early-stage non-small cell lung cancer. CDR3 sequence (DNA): TGCGCCAGCAGCCCTCTAGCGGGAGCCTACAATGAGCAGTTCTTC. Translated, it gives CASSPLAGAYNEQFF.